Listed here are 5 T cell receptor beta chains from one sample, sequenced in a study of CD8 T cells in ankylosing spondylitis. TCRdb fed the 5' RACE reads into MiXCR, producing one record per CDR3 protein. Seen here are over 20,000 distinct CDR3 sequences, around a sixth observed once, and the top ten hold 25% to 30%. Sequenced material: blood. These receptors originate from a male donor with ankylosing spondylitis or in good health (not recorded which).

This clonotype was observed at least ten times. The chain has TRBV4-3 and TRBJ2-3; D is perhaps TRBD1 (6 bases). Germline assignment: CDR1 LGHNA and CDR2 YSLEER. Trimming cost V 1 base and J 8 bases, with 13 bases left between them. The CDR3 is made up of 14 amino acids. The CDR3: CASSQAGQGRTQYF. The CDR3 DNA reads TGCGCCAGCAGCCAAGCGGGTCAGGGGCGTACGCAGTATTTT.

This clonotype was found many times. The chain combines TRBV4-1 with TRBJ2-2; possibly TRBD1 for D (6 bases). Trimming removed 1 base from V and 0 bases from J, with 9 bases in between. From germline, CDR1 is MGHRA and CDR2 YSYEKL. CDR3 length equals 16 residues. In DNA, the CDR3 is TGCGCCAGCAGCCAAGTGAAGGGGGCGAACACCGGGGAGCTGTTTTTT. It yields the protein CASSQVKGANTGELFF.

This clonotype appeared many times. This chain connects TRBV21-1 to TRBJ2-5; whether TRBD1, the table's D call, matches the DNA was not checked. TRBV21-1 is marked as a pseudogene. This CDR3 is 16 amino acids long. The CDR3 DNA reads as TGTGCCAGCAGCTCCCATATGGCGGGGGATCAAGAGACCCAGTACTTC. Amino acid sequence: CASSSHMAGDQETQYF.

The chain joins TRBV9 to TRBJ2-3; weak D call: TRBD2 (5 bases). CDR3 length: 15 residues. In germline, CDR1 is SGDLS, CDR2 YYNGEE. V shed 3 bases and J shed 5 bases, with 16 bases lying between them. The CDR3 protein is CASSEGGFWVDTQYF. CDR3 in DNA: TGTGCCAGCAGCGAAGGCGGGTTTTGGGTAGATACGCAGTATTTT.

This clonotype was counted ten times or more. This chain joins TRBV7-2 and TRBJ1-1; D is unclear. Looked up from germline, CDR1 is SGHTA and CDR2 is FQGNSA. This CDR3 comprises 14 residues. The ends were cut back, 0 bases at V and 5 bases at J, with 10 bases in the middle. CDR3 sequence reads: CASSLANSGTEAFF. The CDR3 bases are TGTGCCAGCAGCTTAGCAAATTCGGGGACTGAAGCTTTCTTT. The complete variable domain, with remaining parts taken from reference TRBV7-2 and TRBJ1-1, reads GAGVSQSPSNKVTEKGKDVELRCDPISGHTALYWYRQSLGQGLEFLIYFQGNSAPDKSGLPSDRFSAERTGGSVSTLTIQRTQQEDSAVYLCASSLANSGTEAFFGQGTRLTVV.